This TCR beta chain was obtained from a study of cytomegalovirus exposure and HLA in healthy donors. This clone was recorded only once. Its antigen is undetermined. This CDR3 is 16 amino acids long. CDR1 is MRHNA, CDR2 SNTAGT, per germline. V dropped 3 bases and J dropped 4; count of bases not matched to a gene: 9. The donors gave bone marrow, and they were healthy. This PCR relied on a set of 60 Vbeta primers and 13 Jbeta primers. The protocol was immunoSEQ multiplex PCR, while the TCRdb copy is restricted to in-frame clones and leaves out a portion. The sample consists of 170,000 or so clones, 70% to 80% of them appearing once. General study results and limits: HLA alleles were associated with 15,000 to 20,000 TCR beta sequences in a later analysis at 0.05 false discovery rate. In a later analysis, compared with equally common non-associated chains, HLA-associated beta chains were more expanded. Looking again later, the authors saw that most CMV-associated TCR beta chains seemed HLA-restricted.

The receptor was isolated from a woman aged 55-75 years in good health and CMV-seropositive. The V and J genes are TRBV6-4 and TRBJ2-1, with TRBD2 identical over 7 bases. The sequenced sample was PBMCs. For the CDR3, the DNA is TGTGCCAGCAGTGAAGGGGCTAGCGGAGCATACAATGAGCAGTTCTTC. This encodes CASSEGASGAYNEQFF.